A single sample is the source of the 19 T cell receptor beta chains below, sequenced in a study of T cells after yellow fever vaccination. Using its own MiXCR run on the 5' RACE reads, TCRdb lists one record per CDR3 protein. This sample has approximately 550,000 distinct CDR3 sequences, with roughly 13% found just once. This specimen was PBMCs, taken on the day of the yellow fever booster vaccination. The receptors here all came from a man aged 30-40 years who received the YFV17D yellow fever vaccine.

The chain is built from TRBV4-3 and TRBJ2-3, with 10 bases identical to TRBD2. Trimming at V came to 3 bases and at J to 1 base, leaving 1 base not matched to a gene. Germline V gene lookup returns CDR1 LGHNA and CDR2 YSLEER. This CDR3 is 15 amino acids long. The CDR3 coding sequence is TGCGCCAGCAGCCACGGGACTAGCGGCACAGATACGCAGTATTTT. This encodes CASSHGTSGTDTQYF.

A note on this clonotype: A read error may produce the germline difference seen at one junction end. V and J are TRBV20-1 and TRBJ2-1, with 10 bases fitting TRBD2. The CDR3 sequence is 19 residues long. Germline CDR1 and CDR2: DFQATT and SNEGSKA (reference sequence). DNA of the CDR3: TGCAGGGCTAGCGGGGGCGTCGGTAACCCTCGCGTTCCCTACAATGAGCAGTTCTTC. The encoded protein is CRASGGVGNPRVPYNEQFF.

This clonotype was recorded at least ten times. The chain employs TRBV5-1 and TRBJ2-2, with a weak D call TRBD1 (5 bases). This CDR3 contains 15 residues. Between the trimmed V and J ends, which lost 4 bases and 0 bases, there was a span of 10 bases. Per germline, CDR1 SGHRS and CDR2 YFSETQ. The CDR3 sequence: CASSRDRANTGELFF. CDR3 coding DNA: TGCGCCAGCAGCAGAGACAGAGCGAACACCGGGGAGCTGTTTTTT.

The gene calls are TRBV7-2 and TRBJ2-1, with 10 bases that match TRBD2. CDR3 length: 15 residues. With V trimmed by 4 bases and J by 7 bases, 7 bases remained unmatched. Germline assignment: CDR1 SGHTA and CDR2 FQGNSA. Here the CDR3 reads CASSWSSGSGNEQFF. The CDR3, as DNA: TGTGCCAGCAGCTGGTCTAGCGGGAGTGGGAATGAGCAGTTCTTC.

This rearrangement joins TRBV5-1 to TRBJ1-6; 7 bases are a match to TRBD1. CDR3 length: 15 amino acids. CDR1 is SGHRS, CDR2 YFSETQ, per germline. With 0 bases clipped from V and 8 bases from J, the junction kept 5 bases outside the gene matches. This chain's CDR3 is CASSLEQGGYSPLHF. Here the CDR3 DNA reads TGCGCCAGCAGCTTGGAGCAGGGGGGTTATTCACCCCTCCACTTT.

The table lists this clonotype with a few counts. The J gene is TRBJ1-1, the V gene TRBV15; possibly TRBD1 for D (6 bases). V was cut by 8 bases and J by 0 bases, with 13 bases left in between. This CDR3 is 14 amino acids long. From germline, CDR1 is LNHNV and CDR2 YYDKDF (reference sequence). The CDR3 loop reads CATSGGSLNTEAFF. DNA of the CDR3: TGTGCCACCTCGGGGGGCTCACTGAACACTGAAGCTTTCTTT.

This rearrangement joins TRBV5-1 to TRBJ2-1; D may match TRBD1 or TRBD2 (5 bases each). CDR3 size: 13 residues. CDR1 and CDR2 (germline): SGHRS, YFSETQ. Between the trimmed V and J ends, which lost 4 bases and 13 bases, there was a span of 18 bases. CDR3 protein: CASSPAGDDHQFF. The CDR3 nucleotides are TGCGCCAGCAGCCCTGCCGGGGACGACCACCAGTTCTTC.

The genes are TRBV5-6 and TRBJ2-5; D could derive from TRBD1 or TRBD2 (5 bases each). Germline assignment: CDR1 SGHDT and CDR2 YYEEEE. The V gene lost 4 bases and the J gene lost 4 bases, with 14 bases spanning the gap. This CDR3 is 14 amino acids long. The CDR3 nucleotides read TGTGCCAGCAGCCCCTTCAGGGAGCGAGAGACCCAGTACTTC. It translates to CASSPFRERETQYF.

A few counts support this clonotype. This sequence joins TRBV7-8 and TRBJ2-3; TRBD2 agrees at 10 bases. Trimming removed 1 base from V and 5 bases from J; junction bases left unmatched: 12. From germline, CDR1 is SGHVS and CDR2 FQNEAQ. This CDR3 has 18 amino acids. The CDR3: CASSLDGISGRALDTQYF. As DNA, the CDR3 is TGTGCCAGCAGCTTAGACGGTATAAGCGGGAGGGCCTTAGATACGCAGTATTTT.

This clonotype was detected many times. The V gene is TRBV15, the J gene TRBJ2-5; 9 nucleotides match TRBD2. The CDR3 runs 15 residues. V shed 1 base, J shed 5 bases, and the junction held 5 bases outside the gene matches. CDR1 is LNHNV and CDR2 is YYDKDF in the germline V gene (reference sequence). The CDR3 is CATSRASGNLETQYF. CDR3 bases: TGTGCCACCAGCAGAGCTAGCGGGAATTTGGAGACCCAGTACTTC.

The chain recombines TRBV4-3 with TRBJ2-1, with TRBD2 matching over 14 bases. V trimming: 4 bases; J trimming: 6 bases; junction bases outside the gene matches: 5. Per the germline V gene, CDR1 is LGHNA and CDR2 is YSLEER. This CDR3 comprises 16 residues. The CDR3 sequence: CASSLLGTSGSNEQFF. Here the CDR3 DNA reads TGCGCCAGCAGCCTTCTTGGGACTAGCGGGAGCAATGAGCAGTTCTTC.

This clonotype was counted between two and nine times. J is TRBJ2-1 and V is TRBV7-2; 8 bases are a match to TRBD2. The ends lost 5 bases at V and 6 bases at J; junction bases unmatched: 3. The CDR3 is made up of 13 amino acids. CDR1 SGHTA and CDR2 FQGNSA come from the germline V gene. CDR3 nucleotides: TGTGCCAGCAGCCCCGGGAGGGCCAATGAGCAGTTCTTC. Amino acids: CASSPGRANEQFF.

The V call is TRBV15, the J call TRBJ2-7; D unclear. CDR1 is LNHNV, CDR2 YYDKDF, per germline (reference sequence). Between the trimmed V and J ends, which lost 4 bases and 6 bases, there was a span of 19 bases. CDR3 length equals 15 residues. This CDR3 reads CATSTPDKSTLEQYF. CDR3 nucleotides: TGTGCCACCAGCACCCCAGATAAGAGCACTCTCGAGCAGTACTTC.

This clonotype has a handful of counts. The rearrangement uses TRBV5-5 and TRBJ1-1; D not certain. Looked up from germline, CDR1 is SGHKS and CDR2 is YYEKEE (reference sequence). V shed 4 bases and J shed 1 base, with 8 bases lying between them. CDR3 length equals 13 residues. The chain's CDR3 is CASSVQANTEAFF. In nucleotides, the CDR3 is TGTGCCAGCAGCGTCCAAGCGAACACTGAAGCTTTCTTT.

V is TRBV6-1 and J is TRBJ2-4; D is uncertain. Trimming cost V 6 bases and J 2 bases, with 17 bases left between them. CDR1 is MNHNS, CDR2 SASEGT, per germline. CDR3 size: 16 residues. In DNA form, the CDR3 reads TGTGCCAGCAGGCTCACGGGTGGCGAGTCCAAAAACATTCAGTACTTC. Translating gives CASRLTGGESKNIQYF.

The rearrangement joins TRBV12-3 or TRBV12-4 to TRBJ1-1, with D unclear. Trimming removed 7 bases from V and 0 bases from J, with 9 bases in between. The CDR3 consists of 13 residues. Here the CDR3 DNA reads TGTGCCAGCATGGGTGGACTGAACACTGAAGCTTTCTTT. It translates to CASMGGLNTEAFF.

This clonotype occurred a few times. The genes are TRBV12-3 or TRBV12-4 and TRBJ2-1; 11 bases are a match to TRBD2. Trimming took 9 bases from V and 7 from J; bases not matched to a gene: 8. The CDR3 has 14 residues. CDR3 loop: CASSGSSGRNEQFF. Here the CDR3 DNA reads TGTGCCAGTTCCGGGTCTAGCGGGAGGAATGAGCAGTTCTTC.

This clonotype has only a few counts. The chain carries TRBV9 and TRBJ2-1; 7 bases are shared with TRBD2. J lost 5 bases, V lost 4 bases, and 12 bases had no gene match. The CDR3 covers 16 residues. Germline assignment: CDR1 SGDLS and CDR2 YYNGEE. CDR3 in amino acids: CASSRRTGTTNNEQFF. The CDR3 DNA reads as TGTGCCAGCAGCCGCCGAACCGGGACTACAAACAATGAGCAGTTCTTC.

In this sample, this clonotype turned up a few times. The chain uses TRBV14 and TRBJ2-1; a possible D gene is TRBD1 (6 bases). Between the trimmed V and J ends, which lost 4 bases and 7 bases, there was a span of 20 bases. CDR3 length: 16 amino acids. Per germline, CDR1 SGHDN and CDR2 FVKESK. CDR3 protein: CASSPRYRAGLNEQFF. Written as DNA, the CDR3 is TGTGCCAGCAGCCCCCGGTACAGGGCGGGCTTAAATGAGCAGTTCTTC.